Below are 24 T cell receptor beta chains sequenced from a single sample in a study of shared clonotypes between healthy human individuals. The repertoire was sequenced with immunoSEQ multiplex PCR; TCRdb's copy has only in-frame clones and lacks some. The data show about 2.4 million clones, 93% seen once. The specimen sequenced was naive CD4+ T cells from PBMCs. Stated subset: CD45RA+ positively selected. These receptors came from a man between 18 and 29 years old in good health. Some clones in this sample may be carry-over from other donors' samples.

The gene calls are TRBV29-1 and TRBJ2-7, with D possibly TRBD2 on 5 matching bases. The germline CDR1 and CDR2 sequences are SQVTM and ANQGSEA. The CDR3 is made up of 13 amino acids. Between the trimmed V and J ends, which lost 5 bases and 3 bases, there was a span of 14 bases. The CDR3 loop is CSVSGDLNYEQYF. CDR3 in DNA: TGCAGCGTTTCCGGGGATTTGAACTACGAGCAGTACTTC.

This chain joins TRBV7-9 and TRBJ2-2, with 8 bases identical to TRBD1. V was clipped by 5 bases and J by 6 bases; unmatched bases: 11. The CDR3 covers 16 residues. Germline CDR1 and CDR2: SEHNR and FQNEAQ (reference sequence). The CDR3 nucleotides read TGTGCCAGCAGCCGCCAACTTGGACAGGGCCCCGGGGAGCTGTTTTTT. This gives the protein CASSRQLGQGPGELFF.

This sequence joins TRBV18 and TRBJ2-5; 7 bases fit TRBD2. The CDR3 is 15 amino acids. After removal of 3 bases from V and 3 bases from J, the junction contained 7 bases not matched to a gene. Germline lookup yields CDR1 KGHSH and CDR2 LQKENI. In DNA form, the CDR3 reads TGTGCCAGCTCACCTGGACTAGGAGGGGAAGAGACCCAGTACTTC. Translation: CASSPGLGGEETQYF.

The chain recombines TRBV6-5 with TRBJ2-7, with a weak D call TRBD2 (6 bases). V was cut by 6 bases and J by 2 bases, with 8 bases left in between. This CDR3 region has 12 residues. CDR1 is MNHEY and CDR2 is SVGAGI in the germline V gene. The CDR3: CASSGGPYEQYF. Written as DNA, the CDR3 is TGTGCCAGCAGCGGGGGACCCTACGAGCAGTACTTC.

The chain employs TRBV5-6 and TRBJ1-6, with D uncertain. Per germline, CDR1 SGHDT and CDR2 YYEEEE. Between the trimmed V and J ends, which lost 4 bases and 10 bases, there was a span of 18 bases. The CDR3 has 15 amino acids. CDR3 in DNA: TGTGCCAGCAGCCCGACCTGGGCCCTTAACTCACCCCTCCACTTT. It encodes CASSPTWALNSPLHF.

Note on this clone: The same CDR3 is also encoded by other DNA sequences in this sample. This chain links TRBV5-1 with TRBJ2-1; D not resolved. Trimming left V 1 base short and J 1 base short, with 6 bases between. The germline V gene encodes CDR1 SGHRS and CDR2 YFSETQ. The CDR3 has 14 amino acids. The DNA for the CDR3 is TGCGCCAGCAGCTTGCGGGCATCCTACAATGAGCAGTTCTTC. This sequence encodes CASSLRASYNEQFF.

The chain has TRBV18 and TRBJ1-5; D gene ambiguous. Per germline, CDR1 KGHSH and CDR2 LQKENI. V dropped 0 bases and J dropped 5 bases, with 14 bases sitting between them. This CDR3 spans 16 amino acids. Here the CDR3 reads CASSPPEMPAHQPQHF. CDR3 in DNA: TGTGCCAGCTCACCACCGGAGATGCCGGCCCATCAGCCCCAGCATTTT.

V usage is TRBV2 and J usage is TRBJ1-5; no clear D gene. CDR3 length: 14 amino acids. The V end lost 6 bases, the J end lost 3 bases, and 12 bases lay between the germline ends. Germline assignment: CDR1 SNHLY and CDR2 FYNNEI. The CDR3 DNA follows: TGTGCCAGCAGCACACAGCGCTCCAATCAGCCCCAGCATTTT. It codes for CASSTQRSNQPQHF. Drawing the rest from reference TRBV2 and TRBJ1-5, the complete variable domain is EPEVTQTPSHQVTQMGQEVILRCVPISNHLYFYWYRQILGQKVEFLVSFYNNEISEKSEIFDDQFSVERPDGSNFTLKIRSTKLEDSAMYFCASSTQRSNQPQHFGDGTRLSIL.

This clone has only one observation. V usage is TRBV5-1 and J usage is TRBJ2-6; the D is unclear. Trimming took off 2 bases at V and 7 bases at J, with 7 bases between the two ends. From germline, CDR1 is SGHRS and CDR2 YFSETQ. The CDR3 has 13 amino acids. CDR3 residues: CASSFGPANVLTF. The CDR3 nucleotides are TGCGCCAGCAGCTTCGGACCAGCCAACGTCCTGACTTTC. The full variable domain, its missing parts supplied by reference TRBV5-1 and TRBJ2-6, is KAGVTQTPRYLIKTRGQQVTLSCSPISGHRSVSWYQQTPGQGLQFLFEYFSETQRNKGNFPGRFSGRQFSNSRSEMNVSTLELGDSALYLCASSFGPANVLTFGAGSRLTVL.

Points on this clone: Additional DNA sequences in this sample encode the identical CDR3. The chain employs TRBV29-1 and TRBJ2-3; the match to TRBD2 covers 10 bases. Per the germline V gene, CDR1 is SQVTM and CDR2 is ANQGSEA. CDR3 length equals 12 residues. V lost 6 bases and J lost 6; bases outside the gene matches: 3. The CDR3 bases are TGCAGCGTGGGAGCGGGAGGGGATACGCAGTATTTT. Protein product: CSVGAGGDTQYF.

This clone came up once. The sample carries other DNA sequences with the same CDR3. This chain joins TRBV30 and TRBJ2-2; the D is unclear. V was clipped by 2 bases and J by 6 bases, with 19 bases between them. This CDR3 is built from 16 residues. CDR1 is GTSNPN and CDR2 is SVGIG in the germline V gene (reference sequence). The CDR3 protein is CAWSNSPTLAAGELFF. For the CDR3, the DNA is TGTGCCTGGAGTAACTCACCAACCTTGGCGGCCGGGGAGCTGTTTTTT.

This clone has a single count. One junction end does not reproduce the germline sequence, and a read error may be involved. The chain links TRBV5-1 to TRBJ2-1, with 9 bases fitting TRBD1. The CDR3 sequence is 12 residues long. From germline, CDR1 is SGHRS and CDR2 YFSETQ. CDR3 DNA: TGCGCCAGCAGTTTGGGACAGGGTCCTCAGTTCTTC. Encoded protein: CASSLGQGPQFF.

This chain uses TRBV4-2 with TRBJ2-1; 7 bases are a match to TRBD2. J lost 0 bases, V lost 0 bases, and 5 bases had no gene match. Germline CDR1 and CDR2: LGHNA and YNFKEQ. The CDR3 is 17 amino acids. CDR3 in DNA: TGTGCCAGCAGCCAAGAGCGGGAGAGCGTCTCCTACAATGAGCAGTTCTTC. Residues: CASSQERESVSYNEQFF.

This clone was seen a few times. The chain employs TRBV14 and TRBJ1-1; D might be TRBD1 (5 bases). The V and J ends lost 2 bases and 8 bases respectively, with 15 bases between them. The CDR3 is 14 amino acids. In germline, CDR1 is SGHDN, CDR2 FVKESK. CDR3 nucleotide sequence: TGTGCCAGCAGCCAATACCCCAACAGGCAGGAAGCTTTCTTT. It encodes CASSQYPNRQEAFF.

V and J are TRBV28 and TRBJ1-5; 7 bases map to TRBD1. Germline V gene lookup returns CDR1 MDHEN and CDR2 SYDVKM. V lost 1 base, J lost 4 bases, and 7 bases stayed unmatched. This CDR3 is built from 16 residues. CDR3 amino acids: CASSLFKQGENQPQHF. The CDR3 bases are TGTGCCAGCAGTTTATTTAAGCAGGGGGAAAATCAGCCCCAGCATTTT.

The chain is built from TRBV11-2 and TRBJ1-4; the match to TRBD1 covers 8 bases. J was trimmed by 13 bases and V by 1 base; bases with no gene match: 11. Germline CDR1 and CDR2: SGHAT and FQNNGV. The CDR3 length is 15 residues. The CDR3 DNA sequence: TGTGCCAGCAGCTTAGGCGAGGGGCGACAGGGGAGACTGTTTTTT. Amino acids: CASSLGEGRQGRLFF.

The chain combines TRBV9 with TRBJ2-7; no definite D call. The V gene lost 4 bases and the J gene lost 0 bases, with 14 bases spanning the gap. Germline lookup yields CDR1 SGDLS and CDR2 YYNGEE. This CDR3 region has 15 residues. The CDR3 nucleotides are TGTGCCAGCAGCCCGTTACGGTTGAGCTCCTACGAGCAGTACTTC. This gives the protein CASSPLRLSSYEQYF.

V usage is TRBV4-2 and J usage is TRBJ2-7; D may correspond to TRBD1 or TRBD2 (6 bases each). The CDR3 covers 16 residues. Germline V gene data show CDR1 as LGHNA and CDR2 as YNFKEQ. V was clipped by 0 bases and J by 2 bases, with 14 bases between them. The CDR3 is CASSQDIRGRTYEQYF. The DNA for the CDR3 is TGTGCCAGCAGCCAAGATATCCGGGGGCGAACCTACGAGCAGTACTTC.

CDR3 nucleotide sequence: TGTGCCAGCAGATTCGACAGGGTTGAAAAACTGTTTTTT. Translated, it gives CASRFDRVEKLFF. The chain couples TRBV2 to TRBJ1-4, with TRBD1 identical over 7 bases. V lost 6 bases to trimming and J lost 7 bases; unmatched junction nucleotides: 5. The CDR3 is 13 amino acids. Germline V gene lookup returns CDR1 SNHLY and CDR2 FYNNEI.

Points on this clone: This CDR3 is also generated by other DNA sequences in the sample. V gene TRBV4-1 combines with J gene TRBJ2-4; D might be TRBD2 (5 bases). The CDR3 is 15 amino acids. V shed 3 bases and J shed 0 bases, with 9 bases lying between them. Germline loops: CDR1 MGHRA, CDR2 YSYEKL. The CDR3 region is CASSQGGSAKNIQYF. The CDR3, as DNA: TGCGCCAGCAGCCAGGGCGGGTCAGCCAAAAACATTCAGTACTTC.

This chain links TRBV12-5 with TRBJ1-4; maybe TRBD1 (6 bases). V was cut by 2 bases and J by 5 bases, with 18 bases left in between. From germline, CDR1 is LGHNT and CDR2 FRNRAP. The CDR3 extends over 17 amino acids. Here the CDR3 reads CASGLPNVWTDNEKLFF. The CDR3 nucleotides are TGTGCTAGTGGTTTGCCAAACGTGTGGACAGACAATGAAAAACTGTTTTTT.

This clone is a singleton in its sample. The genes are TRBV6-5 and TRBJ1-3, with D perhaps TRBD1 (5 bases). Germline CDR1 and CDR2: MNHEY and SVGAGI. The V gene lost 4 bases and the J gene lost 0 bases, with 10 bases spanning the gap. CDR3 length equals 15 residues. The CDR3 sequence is CASSSDRLSGNTIYF. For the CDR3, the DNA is TGTGCCAGCAGTTCAGACAGACTCTCTGGAAACACCATATATTTT.

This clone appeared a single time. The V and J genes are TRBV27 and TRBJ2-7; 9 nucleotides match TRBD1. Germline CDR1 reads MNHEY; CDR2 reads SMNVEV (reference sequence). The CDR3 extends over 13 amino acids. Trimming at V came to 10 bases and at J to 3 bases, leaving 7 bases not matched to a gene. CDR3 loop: CATSGQGLYEQYF. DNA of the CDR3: TGTGCCACCTCGGGACAGGGTCTCTACGAGCAGTACTTC.

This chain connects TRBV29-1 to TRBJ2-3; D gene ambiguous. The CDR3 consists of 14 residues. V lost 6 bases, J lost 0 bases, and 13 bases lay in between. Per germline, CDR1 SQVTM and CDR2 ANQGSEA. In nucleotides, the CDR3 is TGCAGCGTAGCACTAACAACTAGCACAGATACGCAGTATTTT. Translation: CSVALTTSTDTQYF.